Sequencing of this T cell receptor (beta chain) was carried out in a study of human T cells and chemical hapten exposure. CDR1 and CDR2 (germline): MNHEY, SVGEGT. The CDR3 totals 18 residues. V lost 2 bases and J lost 3, with 22 bases in between. TCRdb called the RACE reads again in MiXCR, with one record for every CDR3 protein. The repertoire holds around 380,000 distinct CDR3 sequences, with around 5.5% as singletons. Sample time point: pre-sensitization, week 0. This sample's treatment: therapeutic diphenylcyclopropenone sensitization with weekly scalp DPC. Blood draws came first, before each patch test.

V gene TRBV6-2 or TRBV6-3 combines with J gene TRBJ1-1, with D uncertain. The receptor's source is a woman aged 18-29 years with alopecia areata. Some clones in this sample may be carry-over from other donors' samples. This sample comprised whole blood, obtained in connection with sensitization to the hapten diphenylcyclopropenone (DPC). For the CDR3, the DNA is TGTGCCAGCAGTTACCCCCCAGGTAAGGGATTGAAGGACACTGAAGCTTTCTTT. Its protein product is CASSYPPGKGLKDTEAFF.